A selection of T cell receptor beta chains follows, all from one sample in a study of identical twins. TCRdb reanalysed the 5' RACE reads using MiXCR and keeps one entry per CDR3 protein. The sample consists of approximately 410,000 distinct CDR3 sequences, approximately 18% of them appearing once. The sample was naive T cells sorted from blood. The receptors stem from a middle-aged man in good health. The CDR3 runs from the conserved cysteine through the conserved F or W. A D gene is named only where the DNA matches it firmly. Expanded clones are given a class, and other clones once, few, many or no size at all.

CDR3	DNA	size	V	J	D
CASSQDSRNGAPLHF	TGTGCCAGCAGCCAGGACAGTCGGAATGGAGCACCCCTCCACTTT	many	TRBV7-2	TRBJ1-6	.
CASSLDITYEQYF	TGCGCCAGCAGCTTGGACATCACCTACGAGCAGTACTTC	many	TRBV5-1	TRBJ2-7	.
CASSSTRQGKGYTF	TGTGCCAGCAGTTCGACCAGACAAGGAAAGGGCTACACCTTC	.	TRBV12-3/TRBV12-4	TRBJ1-2	.
CSARDEPHDEGYTF	TGCAGTGCTAGAGATGAGCCACACGACGAAGGCTACACCTTC	few	TRBV20-1	TRBJ1-2	.
CASRRGGGTDTQYF	TGTGCCAGCAGGAGAGGGGGCGGTACAGATACGCAGTATTTT	.	TRBV6-1	TRBJ2-3	TRBD1
CASLGGGPRGEQFF	TGTGCCAGCCTTGGGGGAGGCCCACGGGGTGAGCAGTTCTTC	.	TRBV27	TRBJ2-1	.
CASSVLSSYGYTF	TGTGCCAGCAGCGTCCTCTCAAGCTATGGCTACACCTTC	many	TRBV12-3/TRBV12-4	TRBJ1-2	.
CASSLSGPGGTQYF	TGTGCCAGCAGTTTATCGGGCCCAGGAGGGACCCAGTACTTC	.	TRBV12-3/TRBV12-4	TRBJ2-5	.
CASSLRYGYSTDTQYF	TGTGCCAGCAGTTTACGTTACGGTTATAGCACAGATACGCAGTATTTT	few	TRBV28	TRBJ2-3	.
CASSILNQPQHF	TGTGCCAGTAGTATTTTGAATCAGCCCCAGCATTTT	many	TRBV19	TRBJ1-5	.
CSAKEAHNSPLHF	TGCAGTGCGAAAGAAGCTCATAATTCACCCCTCCACTTT	.	TRBV20-1	TRBJ1-6	.
CASSQGGYVGPGHLDF	TGTGCCAGCAGCCAAGGAGGATATGTGGGGCCGGGACATTTAGACTTC	many	TRBV3-1	TRBJ2-7	.
CASSSTSHLYQETQYF	TGTGCCAGCAGCTCGACTAGTCACCTTTACCAAGAGACCCAGTACTTC	few	TRBV11-2	TRBJ2-5	.
CASSLSSSGGYNEQFF	TGTGCCAGCAGTTTATCCTCTAGCGGGGGATACAATGAGCAGTTCTTC	few	TRBV12-3/TRBV12-4	TRBJ2-1	TRBD2
CASSLRQGAGRQFF	TGCGCCAGCAGCTTGAGACAGGGGGCGGGAAGGCAGTTCTTC	.	TRBV5-1	TRBJ2-1	TRBD1
CASSQSDTPGEFF	TGCGCCAGCAGTCAGTCGGACACCCCTGGCGAGTTCTTC	.	TRBV23-1	TRBJ2-1	.
CASSLAGVSSYNEQFF	TGTGCCAGCAGCCTAGCGGGGGTTAGCTCCTACAATGAGCAGTTCTTC	.	TRBV6-1	TRBJ2-1	TRBD2
CASSAMGLAEINEQFF	TGTGCCAGCAGCGCAATGGGACTAGCGGAAATCAATGAGCAGTTCTTC	many	TRBV9	TRBJ2-1	TRBD2
CASSLDRVSTDTQYF	TGTGCCAGCAGCTTGGACAGGGTTTCCACAGATACGCAGTATTTT	few	TRBV4-2	TRBJ2-3	TRBD1
CASSVVGSDRVGMGEQFF	TGTGCCAGCAGCGTAGTCGGGAGCGACAGGGTTGGTATGGGTGAGCAGTTCTTC	many	TRBV9	TRBJ2-1	.
CSAPRPGGIYSAFF	TGCAGTGCTCCGCGGCCCGGGGGGATTTATTCAGCTTTCTTT	many	TRBV20-1	TRBJ1-1	.
CASSIPGQGNEQYF	TGTGCCAGCAGTATACCGGGACAGGGAAACGAGCAGTACTTC	.	TRBV5-4	TRBJ2-7	TRBD1
CASSLIGRGLYEQYF	TGTGCCAGCAGCTTAATAGGCAGGGGGCTCTACGAGCAGTACTTC	.	TRBV11-2	TRBJ2-7	TRBD1
CASSRTRDARSGNEQFF	TGTGCCAGCTCACGAACCCGGGACGCCCGGTCCGGCAATGAGCAGTTCTTC	few	TRBV18	TRBJ2-1	.
CASSFFGGRGYNEQFF	TGTGCCAGCAGCTTCTTCGGGGGCCGGGGTTACAATGAGCAGTTCTTC	.	TRBV5-4	TRBJ2-1	.
CASSFGPPPETQYF	TGTGCCAGCAGCTTTGGCCCTCCACCAGAGACCCAGTACTTC	many	TRBV7-6	TRBJ2-5	.
CASSQEAGENSPLHF	TGCGCCAGCAGCCAAGAAGCAGGGGAGAATTCACCCCTCCACTTT	few	TRBV4-1	TRBJ1-6	.
CASSLRPEPSMAFF	TGTGCCAGCAGTCTCCGACCAGAGCCGAGTATGGCTTTCTTT	few	TRBV6-1	TRBJ1-1	.
CASSQVSRGPGNTIYF	TGCGCCAGCAGCCAAGTGAGCAGGGGGCCTGGAAACACCATATATTTT	few	TRBV4-3	TRBJ1-3	TRBD1
CASSQVVGYEQYF	TGCGCCAGCAGCCAAGTTGTCGGCTACGAGCAGTACTTC	.	TRBV4-3	TRBJ2-7	.
CASSLDLGYTGELFF	TGCGCCAGCAGCCTCGACCTCGGGTACACCGGGGAGCTGTTTTTT	.	TRBV4-3	TRBJ2-2	.
CASSYSGQGAGYTF	TGTGCCAGCAGTTACTCTGGACAGGGGGCTGGCTACACCTTC	.	TRBV6-5	TRBJ1-2	TRBD1
CASSLFDGSTGELFF	TGTGCCAGCAGCTTATTTGATGGTTCCACCGGGGAGCTGTTTTTT	.	TRBV11-1	TRBJ2-2	.
CASSPTGLAGGPGYEQYF	TGTGCCAGCAGTCCAACCGGGCTAGCGGGAGGGCCGGGCTACGAGCAGTACTTC	few	TRBV27	TRBJ2-7	TRBD2
CASSWGAVGGEAFF	TGTGCCAGCAGCTGGGGGGCTGTGGGAGGTGAAGCTTTCTTT	few	TRBV5-6	TRBJ1-1	.
CATSDPTWDRGQQYTGELFF	TGTGCCACCAGTGACCCCACCTGGGACAGGGGGCAACAGTACACCGGGGAGCTGTTTTTT	many	TRBV24-1	TRBJ2-2	TRBD1
CASSQKFLMQGEQYF	TGTGCCAGCAGCCAAAAATTTTTGATGCAGGGCGAGCAGTACTTC	.	TRBV3-1	TRBJ2-7	.
CASRRLTGTNYEQYF	TGTGCCAGCAGAAGACTTACAGGGACGAACTACGAGCAGTACTTC	few	TRBV6-2/TRBV6-3	TRBJ2-7	.
CASSLRGNPYNEQFF	TGTGCCAGCAGTTTAAGAGGGAACCCCTACAATGAGCAGTTCTTC	many	TRBV27	TRBJ2-1	.
CASSLVGGGYTF	TGTGCCAGCAGTTTAGTGGGGGGCGGCTACACCTTC	many	TRBV28	TRBJ1-2	.
CASSSRTSGGRDIQYF	TGTGCCAGCAGCTCAAGGACTAGCGGGGGGAGGGACATTCAGTACTTC	many	TRBV7-2	TRBJ2-4	TRBD2
CAISDHSRDTSYEQYF	TGTGCCATCAGTGACCATAGCCGGGACACTTCCTACGAGCAGTACTTC	many	TRBV10-3	TRBJ2-7	.
CASSKPREGGESF	TGTGCCAGCAGCAAACCTAGAGAGGGGGGGGAGTCCTTC	few	TRBV12-3/TRBV12-4	TRBJ2-1	.
CAISTRTGDNEQFF	TGTGCCATCAGCACACGGACGGGAGACAATGAGCAGTTCTTC	many	TRBV10-3	TRBJ2-1	.
CAIGTGRTDTQYF	TGTGCCATTGGGACAGGGAGGACAGATACGCAGTATTTT	few	TRBV10-3	TRBJ2-3	TRBD1
CSAERDILRSGANVLTF	TGCAGTGCTGAAAGGGACATCCTTCGCTCTGGGGCCAACGTCCTGACTTTC	.	TRBV20-1	TRBJ2-6	.
CSARGPGDTGELFF	TGCAGTGCTAGAGGACCAGGGGATACCGGGGAGCTGTTTTTT	few	TRBV20-1	TRBJ2-2	.
CSARVNRGPSYEQYF	TGCAGTGCTAGAGTTAATAGGGGGCCATCCTACGAGCAGTACTTC	few	TRBV20-1	TRBJ2-7	TRBD1
CASSHLGGFETYNEQFF	TGTGCCAGCAGCCATCTGGGGGGCTTTGAGACCTACAATGAGCAGTTCTTC	.	TRBV7-9	TRBJ2-1	.
CASSTTEGADTQYF	TGTGCCAGCAGCACTACGGAGGGGGCAGATACGCAGTATTTT	few	TRBV7-9	TRBJ2-3	.
CSARRPQETQYF	TGCAGTGCTAGGAGGCCTCAAGAGACCCAGTACTTC	many	TRBV20-1	TRBJ2-5	.
CASSSGYQETQYF	TGCGCCAGCAGCTCAGGGTACCAAGAGACCCAGTACTTC	.	TRBV5-1	TRBJ2-5	.
CSASKTVLGNTQYF	TGCAGTGCTAGCAAGACCGTCCTAGGGAATACGCAGTATTTT	.	TRBV20-1	TRBJ2-3	.
CASRRALETVAYEQYF	TGTGCCAGCAGACGCGCGCTTGAAACAGTTGCCTACGAGCAGTACTTC	few	TRBV5-5	TRBJ2-7	.
CASSLGTEAYTEAFF	TGTGCCAGCAGTTTGGGGACGGAGGCTTACACTGAAGCTTTCTTT	few	TRBV12-3/TRBV12-4	TRBJ1-1	.
CATSRELGTEAFF	TGTGCCACCAGCAGAGAGCTGGGAACTGAAGCTTTCTTT	.	TRBV15	TRBJ1-1	.